These T cell receptor beta chains were read from a single sample in a study of T cell responses to AZD1222 COVID-19 vaccine. Method: immunoSEQ multiplex PCR; TCRdb's copy keeps in-frame clones and lacks some. Of over 120,000 clones listed, about 93% were seen once; the top ten hold roughly 9%. This material consisted of peripheral blood, taken on day 0 of AZD1222 vaccination. These TCRs come from an adult in good health. Both conserved end residues are part of each CDR3. A D gene is named only where the DNA matches it firmly. Clone size is shown for a subset of rows, as once, few, many or a class of expanded clone.

d_call,v_call,j_call,cdr3_length,clone_size,cdr3_nt,cdr3_aa
TRBD1,TRBV9,TRBJ1-3,15,.,TGTGCCAGCAGCGTGGGACAGGGGCCTGGAAACACCATATATTTT,CASSVGQGPGNTIYF
.,TRBV5-8,TRBJ2-1,15,.,TGTGCCAGCAGCTTGGGAGGAAGGGTGAACAATGAGCAGTTCTTC,CASSLGGRVNNEQFF
.,TRBV2,TRBJ2-2,15,.,TGTGCCAGCAGTGCTGGCGGGACGAACACCGGGGAGCTGTTTTTT,CASSAGGTNTGELFF
.,TRBV6-5,TRBJ2-2,15,few,TGTGCCAGCAGCGCTACAACAGGGAACACCGGGGAGCTGTTTTTT,CASSATTGNTGELFF
.,TRBV27,TRBJ2-1,17,.,TGTGCCAGCAGTCCCTCCGGTGGTAGTCTCTCCTACAATGAGCAGTTCTTC,CASSPSGGSLSYNEQFF
.,TRBV24-1,TRBJ1-5,12,.,TGTGCCACCAGTGAGGGGGCTCAGCCCCAGCATTTT,CATSEGAQPQHF
TRBD1,TRBV4-2,TRBJ1-1,17,.,TGTGCCAGCAGCCCTCCTACACAGGGGTCGGTGAACACTGAAGCTTTCTTT,CASSPPTQGSVNTEAFF
TRBD2,TRBV23-1,TRBJ2-3,16,.,TGCGCCAGCAGTCAATCGAAGGGGAGGGTTCGGGTTACGCAGTATTTT,CASSQSKGRVRVTQYF
.,TRBV19,TRBJ1-1,12,once,TGTGCCAGTAGGTATGGGAGCACTGAAGCTTTCTTT,CASRYGSTEAFF
.,TRBV9,TRBJ1-2,13,.,TGTGCCAGCAGCGCGGAGGCGTACTATGGCTACACCTTC,CASSAEAYYGYTF
.,TRBV21-1,TRBJ1-2,13,.,TGTGCCAGCAGCGCGGACATCGGGGATGGCTACACCTTC,CASSADIGDGYTF
.,TRBV19,TRBJ1-5,15,.,TGTGCCAGTAGTATCGGGGGGGACGGCTATCAGCCCCAGCATTTT,CASSIGGDGYQPQHF
.,TRBV29-1,TRBJ1-2,13,.,TGCAGCGTTGGTACCCGTCAAACTTATGGCTACACCTTC,CSVGTRQTYGYTF
TRBD1,TRBV10-3,TRBJ1-3,15,.,TGTGCCATCAGTGAGATTTGGACAGGGGAAAGGACCATATATTTT,CAISEIWTGERTIYF
.,TRBV6-1,TRBJ2-7,13,.,TGTGCCAGCAGTGATTACTACTCCTACGAGCAGTACTTC,CASSDYYSYEQYF
.,TRBV18,TRBJ1-1,13,once,TGTGCCAGCTCACCTCGGACTTCCACTGAAGCTTTCTTT,CASSPRTSTEAFF
.,TRBV6-2/TRBV6-3,TRBJ2-7,11,.,TGTGCCAGCAGCCACGGCGCTGAGCAGTACTTC,CASSHGAEQYF
.,TRBV11-2,TRBJ2-7,15,.,TGTGCCAGCAGCCTTACGGCCGGGGGGCTCTACGAGCAGTACTTC,CASSLTAGGLYEQYF
TRBD2,TRBV2,TRBJ2-1,11,.,TGTGCCAGCAGTGGGGAGGGTGAGCAGTTCTTC,CASSGEGEQFF
.,TRBV11-2,TRBJ1-6,13,once,TGTGCCAGCATGTTAGGGAGGGGTTCACCCCTCCACTTT,CASMLGRGSPLHF
TRBD2,TRBV4-1,TRBJ2-1,16,.,TGCGCCAGCAGCCAGCAGACTAGCGGGGGGGCCTATGAGCAGTTCTTC,CASSQQTSGGAYEQFF
.,TRBV4-2,TRBJ1-5,13,.,TGTGCCAGCAGCCAACCGGGGAATCAGCCCCAGCATTTT,CASSQPGNQPQHF
.,TRBV24-1,TRBJ1-1,17,.,TGTGCCACCAGTGGGCCGGGGGACTCGGGGATGAACACTGAAGCTTTCTTT,CATSGPGDSGMNTEAFF
.,TRBV19,TRBJ1-1,14,few,TGTGCCAGTACGGCGCTCGGGGCGAACACTGAAGCTTTCTTT,CASTALGANTEAFF
.,TRBV15,TRBJ1-5,15,.,TGTGCCACCAGCCCCGGGGGTGGGACCAATCAGCCCCAGCATTTT,CATSPGGGTNQPQHF
.,TRBV11-3,TRBJ2-3,16,.,TGTGCCAGCAGCTTCGGCCACAGGGTGAACTCAGATACGCAGTATTTT,CASSFGHRVNSDTQYF
.,TRBV3-1/TRBV3-2,TRBJ1-2,14,.,TGTGCCAGCAGCCAAGTGCGAGGCCACTATGGCTACACCTTC,CASSQVRGHYGYTF
.,TRBV30,TRBJ1-2,13,.,TGTGCCTGGAGACCCGGGGGCGCGGGGGGCTACACCTTC,CAWRPGGAGGYTF
.,TRBV7-9,TRBJ1-6,13,.,TGTGCCAGCAGCTTCAGCTATAATTCACCCCTCCACTTT,CASSFSYNSPLHF
.,TRBV10-3,TRBJ1-2,14,.,TGTGCCATCAGTGAGGCAAGGCTACAACGAGGCTACACCTTC,CAISEARLQRGYTF
TRBD1,TRBV5-1,TRBJ1-1,14,once,TGCGCCAGCAGCTTCCCAGGGGGCAGTACTGAAGCTTTCTTT,CASSFPGGSTEAFF
.,TRBV7-9,TRBJ2-3,12,.,TGTGCCAGCAGCTGGGCCACAGATACGCAGTATTTT,CASSWATDTQYF
TRBD1,TRBV7-2,TRBJ2-7,14,.,TGTGCCAGCAGCACGGGGACAGCTCTTTACGAGCAGTACTTC,CASSTGTALYEQYF